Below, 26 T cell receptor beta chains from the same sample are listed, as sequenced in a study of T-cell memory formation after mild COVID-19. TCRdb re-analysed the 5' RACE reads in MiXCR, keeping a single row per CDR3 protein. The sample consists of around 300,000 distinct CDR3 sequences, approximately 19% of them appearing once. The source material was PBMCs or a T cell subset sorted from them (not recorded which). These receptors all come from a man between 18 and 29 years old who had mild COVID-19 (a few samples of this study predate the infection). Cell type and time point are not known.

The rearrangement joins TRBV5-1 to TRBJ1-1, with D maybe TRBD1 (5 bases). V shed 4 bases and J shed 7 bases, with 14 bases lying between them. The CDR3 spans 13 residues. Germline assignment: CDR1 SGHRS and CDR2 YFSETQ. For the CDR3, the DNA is TGCGCCAGCAGCGCACTACCGGGGGTTGAAGCTTTCTTT. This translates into CASSALPGVEAFF.

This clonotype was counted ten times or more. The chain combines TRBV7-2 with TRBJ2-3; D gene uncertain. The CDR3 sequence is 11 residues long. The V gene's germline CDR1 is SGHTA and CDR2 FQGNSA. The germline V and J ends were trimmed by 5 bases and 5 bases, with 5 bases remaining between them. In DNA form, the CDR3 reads TGTGCCAGCAGCCGTAGAGATACGCAGTATTTT. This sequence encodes CASSRRDTQYF.

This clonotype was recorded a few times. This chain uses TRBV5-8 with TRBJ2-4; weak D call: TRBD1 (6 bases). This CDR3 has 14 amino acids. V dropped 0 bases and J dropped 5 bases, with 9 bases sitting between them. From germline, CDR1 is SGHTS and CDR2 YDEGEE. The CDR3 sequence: CASSLGGQENIQYF. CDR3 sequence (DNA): TGTGCCAGCAGCTTGGGGGGGCAGGAAAACATTCAGTACTTC.

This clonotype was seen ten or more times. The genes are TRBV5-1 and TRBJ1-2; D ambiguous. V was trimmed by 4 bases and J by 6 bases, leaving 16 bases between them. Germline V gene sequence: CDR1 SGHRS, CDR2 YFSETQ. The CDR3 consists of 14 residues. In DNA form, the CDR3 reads TGCGCCAGCAGCGTGGAGCATAGAACCAATGGCTACACCTTC. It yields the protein CASSVEHRTNGYTF. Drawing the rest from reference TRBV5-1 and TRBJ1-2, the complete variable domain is KAGVTQTPRYLIKTRGQQVTLSCSPISGHRSVSWYQQTPGQGLQFLFEYFSETQRNKGNFPGRFSGRQFSNSRSEMNVSTLELGDSALYLCASSVEHRTNGYTFGSGTRLTVV.

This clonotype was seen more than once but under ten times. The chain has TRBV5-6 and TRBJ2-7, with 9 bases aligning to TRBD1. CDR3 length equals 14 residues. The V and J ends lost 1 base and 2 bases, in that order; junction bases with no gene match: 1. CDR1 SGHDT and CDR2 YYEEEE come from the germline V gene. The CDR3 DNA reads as TGTGCCAGCAGCTTGACAGGGGGCGCCTACGAGCAGTACTTC. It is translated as CASSLTGGAYEQYF.

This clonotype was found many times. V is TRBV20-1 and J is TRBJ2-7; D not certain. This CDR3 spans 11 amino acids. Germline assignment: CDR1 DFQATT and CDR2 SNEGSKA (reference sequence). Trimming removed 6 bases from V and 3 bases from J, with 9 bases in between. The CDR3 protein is CSAGSDYEQYV. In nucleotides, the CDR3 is TGCAGTGCCGGATCGGACTACGAGCAGTACGTC.

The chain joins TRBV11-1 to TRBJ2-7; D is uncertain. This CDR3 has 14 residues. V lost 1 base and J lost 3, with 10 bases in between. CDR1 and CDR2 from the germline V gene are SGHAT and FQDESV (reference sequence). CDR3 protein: CASSLDRQNYEQYV. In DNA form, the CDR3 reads TGTGCCAGCAGCTTAGATAGGCAGAACTACGAGCAGTACGTC.

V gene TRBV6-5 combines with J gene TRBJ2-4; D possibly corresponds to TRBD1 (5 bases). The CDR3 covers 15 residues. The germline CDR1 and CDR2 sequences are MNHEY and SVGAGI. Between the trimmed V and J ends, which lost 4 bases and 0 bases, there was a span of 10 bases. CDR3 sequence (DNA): TGTGCCAGCAGTTCGACAGTTAGAGCCAAAAACATTCAGTACTTC. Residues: CASSSTVRAKNIQYF.

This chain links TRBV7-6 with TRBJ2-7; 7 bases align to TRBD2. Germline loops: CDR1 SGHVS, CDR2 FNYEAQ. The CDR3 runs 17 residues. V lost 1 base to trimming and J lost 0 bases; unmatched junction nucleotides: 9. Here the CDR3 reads CASSLGLSGATSYEQYF. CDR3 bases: TGTGCCAGCAGCTTAGGTCTGAGCGGGGCCACCTCCTACGAGCAGTACTTC.

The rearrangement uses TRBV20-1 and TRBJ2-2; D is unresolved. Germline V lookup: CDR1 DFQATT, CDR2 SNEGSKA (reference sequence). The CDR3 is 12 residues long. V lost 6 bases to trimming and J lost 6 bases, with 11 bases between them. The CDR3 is CSALSFAGELFF. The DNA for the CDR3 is TGCAGTGCCTTATCCTTCGCCGGGGAGCTGTTTTTT.

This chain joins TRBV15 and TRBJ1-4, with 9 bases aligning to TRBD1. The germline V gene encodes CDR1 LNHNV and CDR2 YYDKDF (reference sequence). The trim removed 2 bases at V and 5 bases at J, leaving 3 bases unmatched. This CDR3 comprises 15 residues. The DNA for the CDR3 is TGTGCCACCAGCAGAACCGGGACAGGGAATGAAAAACTGTTTTTT. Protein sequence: CATSRTGTGNEKLFF.

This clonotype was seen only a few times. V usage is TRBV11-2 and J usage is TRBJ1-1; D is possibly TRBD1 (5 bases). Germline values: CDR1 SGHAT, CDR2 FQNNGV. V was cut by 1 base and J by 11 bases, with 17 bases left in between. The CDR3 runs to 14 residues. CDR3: CASSLVGGGLGAFF. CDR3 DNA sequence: TGTGCCAGCAGCTTAGTAGGTGGGGGGTTGGGTGCTTTCTTT.

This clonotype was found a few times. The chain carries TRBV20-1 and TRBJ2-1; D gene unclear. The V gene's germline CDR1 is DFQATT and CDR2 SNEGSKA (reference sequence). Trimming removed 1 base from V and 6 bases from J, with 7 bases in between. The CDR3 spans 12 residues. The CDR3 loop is CSARGFSNEQFF. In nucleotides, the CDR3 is TGCAGTGCTAGAGGGTTTAGCAATGAGCAGTTCTTC.

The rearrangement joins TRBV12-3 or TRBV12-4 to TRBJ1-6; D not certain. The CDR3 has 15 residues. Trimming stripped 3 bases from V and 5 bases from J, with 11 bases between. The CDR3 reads CASSFEGGNNSPLHF. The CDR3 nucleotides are TGTGCCAGCAGTTTTGAGGGAGGGAATAATTCACCCCTCCACTTT.

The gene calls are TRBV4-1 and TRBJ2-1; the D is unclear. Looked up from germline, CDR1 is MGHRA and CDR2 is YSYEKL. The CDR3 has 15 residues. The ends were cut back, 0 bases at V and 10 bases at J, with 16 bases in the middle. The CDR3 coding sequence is TGCGCCAGCAGCCAAGATTTGGATGTAGTCCGGGAGCAGTTCTTC. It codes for CASSQDLDVVREQFF.

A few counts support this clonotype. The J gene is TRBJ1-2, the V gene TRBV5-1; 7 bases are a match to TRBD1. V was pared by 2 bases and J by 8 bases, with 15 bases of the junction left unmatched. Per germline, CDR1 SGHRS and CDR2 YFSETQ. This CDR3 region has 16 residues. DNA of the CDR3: TGCGCCAGCAGCTTACAAACAGGGGCCCCGGCGACCGGCTACACCTTC. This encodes CASSLQTGAPATGYTF.

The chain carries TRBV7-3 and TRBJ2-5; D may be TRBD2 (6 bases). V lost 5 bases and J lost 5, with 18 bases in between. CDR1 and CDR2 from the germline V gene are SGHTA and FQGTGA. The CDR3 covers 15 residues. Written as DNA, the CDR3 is TGTGCCAGCAGCCCTTCTGGGGGGAGGTGGGAGACCCAGTACTTC. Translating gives CASSPSGGRWETQYF.

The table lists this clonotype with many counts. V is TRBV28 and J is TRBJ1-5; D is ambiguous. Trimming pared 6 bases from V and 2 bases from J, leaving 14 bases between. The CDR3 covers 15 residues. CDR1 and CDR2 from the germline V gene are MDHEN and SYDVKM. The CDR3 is CASRTMGSGNQPQHF. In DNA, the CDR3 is TGTGCCAGCAGGACGATGGGGTCGGGCAATCAGCCCCAGCATTTT.

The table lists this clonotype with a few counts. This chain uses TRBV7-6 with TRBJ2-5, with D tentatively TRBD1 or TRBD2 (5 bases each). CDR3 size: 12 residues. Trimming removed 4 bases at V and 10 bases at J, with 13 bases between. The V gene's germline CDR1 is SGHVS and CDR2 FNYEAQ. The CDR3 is CASSWGNPIQYF. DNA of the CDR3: TGTGCCAGCAGCTGGGGGAACCCAATCCAGTACTTC.

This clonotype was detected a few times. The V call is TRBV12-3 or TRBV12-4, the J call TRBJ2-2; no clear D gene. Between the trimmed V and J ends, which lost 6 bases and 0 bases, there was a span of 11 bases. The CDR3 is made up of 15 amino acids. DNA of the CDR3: TGTGCCAGCAGGAGACACCTACCGAACACCGGGGAGCTGTTTTTT. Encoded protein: CASRRHLPNTGELFF.

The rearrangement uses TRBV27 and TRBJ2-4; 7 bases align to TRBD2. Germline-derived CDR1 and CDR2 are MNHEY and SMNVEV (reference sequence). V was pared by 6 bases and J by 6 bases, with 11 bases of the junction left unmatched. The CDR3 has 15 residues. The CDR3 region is CASRASGPRGNIQYF. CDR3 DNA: TGTGCCAGCAGGGCTAGCGGACCGAGGGGAAACATTCAGTACTTC.

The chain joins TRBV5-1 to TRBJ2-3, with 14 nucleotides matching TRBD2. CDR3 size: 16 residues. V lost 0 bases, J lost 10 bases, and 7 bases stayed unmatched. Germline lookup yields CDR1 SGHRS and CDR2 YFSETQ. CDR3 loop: CASSLATSGGDPPQYF. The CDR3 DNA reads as TGCGCCAGCAGCTTGGCGACTAGCGGGGGGGACCCCCCGCAGTATTTT.

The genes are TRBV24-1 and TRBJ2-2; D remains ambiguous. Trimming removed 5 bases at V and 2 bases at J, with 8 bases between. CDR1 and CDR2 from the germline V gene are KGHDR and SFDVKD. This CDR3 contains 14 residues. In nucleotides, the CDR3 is TGTGCCACCAGTGCGGCAGGTAACACCGGGGAGCTGTTTTTT. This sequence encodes CATSAAGNTGELFF.

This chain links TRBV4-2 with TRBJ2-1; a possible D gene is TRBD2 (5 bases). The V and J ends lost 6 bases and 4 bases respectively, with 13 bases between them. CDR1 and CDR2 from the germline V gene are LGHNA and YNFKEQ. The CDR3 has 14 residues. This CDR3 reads CASSLSREYNEQFF. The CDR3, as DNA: TGTGCCAGCAGTCTGTCGAGGGAGTACAATGAGCAGTTCTTC.

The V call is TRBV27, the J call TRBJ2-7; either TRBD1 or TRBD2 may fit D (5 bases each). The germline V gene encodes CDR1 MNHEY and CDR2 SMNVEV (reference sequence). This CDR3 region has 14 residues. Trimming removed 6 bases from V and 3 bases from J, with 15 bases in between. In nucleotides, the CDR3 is TGTGCCAGCAGCAACTGGGACGCCGGCTACGAGCAGTACTTC. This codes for CASSNWDAGYEQYF.

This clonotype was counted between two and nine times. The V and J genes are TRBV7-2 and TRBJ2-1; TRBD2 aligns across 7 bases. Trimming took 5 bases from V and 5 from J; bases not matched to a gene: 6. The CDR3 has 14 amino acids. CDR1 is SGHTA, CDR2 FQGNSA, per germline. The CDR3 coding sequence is TGTGCCAGCAGCAATAGACTAGCCCACAATGAGCAGTTCTTC. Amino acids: CASSNRLAHNEQFF.